These T cell receptor beta chains were read from a single sample in a study of blood T cells in healthy people across ages. MiXCR, applied by TCRdb to the 5' RACE reads, yields one record per CDR3 protein. The data show hundreds of thousands of distinct CDR3 sequences, around 48% seen once. Sequences were obtained from blood. These TCRs come from a woman between 55 and 75 years old in good health. The CDR3 runs from the conserved cysteine through the conserved F or W. A D gene is named only where the DNA matches it firmly. Part of the rows lack a size; the others show once, few, many or a class for expanded clones.

D	V	size	J	CDR3	DNA
NA	TRBV29-1	few	TRBJ2-3	CSVQARGERDTQYF	TGCAGCGTTCAGGCCAGGGGTGAAAGAGATACGCAGTATTTT
TRBD2	TRBV20-1	NA	TRBJ2-3	CSARSPLAGDTDTQYF	TGCAGTGCTAGATCCCCCCTAGCGGGAGACACAGATACGCAGTATTTT
TRBD2	TRBV6-2/TRBV6-3	NA	TRBJ2-7	CASSYSNFVLADYEQYF	TGTGCCAGCAGTTACTCGAATTTTGTACTAGCGGACTACGAGCAGTACTTC
TRBD2	TRBV6-1	NA	TRBJ2-2	CASSLVGLAAAVTSTGELFF	TGTGCCAGCAGTCTCGTGGGACTAGCGGCCGCCGTTACTAGCACCGGGGAGCTGTTTTTT
NA	TRBV7-3	NA	TRBJ2-3	CASSPRWATDTQYF	TGTGCCAGCAGCCCGAGATGGGCCACAGATACGCAGTATTTT
TRBD2	TRBV4-1	NA	TRBJ2-1	CASSQSLAGGHYNEQFF	TGCGCCAGCAGCCAATCACTAGCGGGAGGCCACTACAATGAGCAGTTCTTC
NA	TRBV4-3	NA	TRBJ1-1	CASSQDNRLNTEAFF	TGCGCCAGCAGCCAAGATAACAGACTGAACACTGAAGCTTTCTTT
NA	TRBV4-3	NA	TRBJ2-5	CASSQGNRAQETQYF	TGCGCCAGCAGCCAAGGTAACAGGGCGCAAGAGACCCAGTACTTC
NA	TRBV3-1	NA	TRBJ2-7	CASSHPLGYEQYF	TGTGCCAGCAGCCATCCTCTAGGCTACGAGCAGTACTTC
NA	TRBV6-2/TRBV6-3	NA	TRBJ2-7	CASSPPGLGGYEQYF	TGTGCCAGCAGTCCCCCCGGCCTAGGAGGCTACGAGCAGTACTTC
TRBD2	TRBV6-2/TRBV6-3	NA	TRBJ2-7	CASSPGGAIIDEQYF	TGTGCCAGCAGTCCCGGGGGGGCTATCATCGACGAGCAGTACTTC
TRBD1	TRBV18	NA	TRBJ1-2	CASSLTQGALGGYTF	TGTGCCAGCTCCCTCACTCAGGGGGCGCTGGGTGGCTACACCTTC
TRBD2	TRBV29-1	NA	TRBJ2-4	CSVARESHVKNIQYF	TGCAGCGTTGCGCGGGAGAGCCACGTCAAAAACATTCAGTACTTC